Presented here are 18 T cell receptor beta chains from one specimen sequenced in a study of blood T cell repertoires in COVID-19 (dated by TCRdb to about 2020). The library came from the immunoSEQ multiplex PCR assay. Sourced from immuneACCESS, this table was stored by TCRdb with only in-frame sequences that have V and J called. A share of the clones is absent; for the studies checked, an unresolved V gene accounts for under half, and the remainder has no known explanation. The sample table contains about 49,000 clones; only one count was recorded for about 90% of them. The top ten clonotypes cover more than 2% of the sample. The sample consisted of peripheral blood. All receptors derive from a woman aged 80 or over with COVID-19, enrolled during active disease.

The chain has TRBV11-2 and TRBJ2-3; 10 nucleotides match TRBD2. Germline CDR1 and CDR2: SGHAT and FQNNGV. The CDR3 extends over 15 amino acids. V lost 6 bases and J lost 7; bases outside the gene matches: 10. This CDR3 is CASRLSGGASNTQYF. In DNA form, the CDR3 reads TGTGCCAGCAGACTAAGCGGGGGGGCATCGAATACGCAGTATTTT.

The table lists this clone with a few counts. The rearrangement links TRBV30 to TRBJ1-1, with 7 positions matching TRBD1. V lost 2 bases, J lost 7 bases, and 1 base stayed unmatched. Germline loops: CDR1 GTSNPN, CDR2 SVGIG (reference sequence). CDR3 length: 11 residues. CDR3 DNA sequence: TGTGCCTGGAGTTGGGACAGTGAAGCTTTCTTT. It is translated as CAWSWDSEAFF.

The chain combines TRBV18 with TRBJ2-3; D may be TRBD1 (6 bases). The CDR3 loop spans 15 amino acids. CDR1 KGHSH and CDR2 LQKENI come from the germline V gene. The ends were cut back, 0 bases at V and 6 bases at J, with 13 bases in the middle. The CDR3 DNA follows: TGTGCCAGCTCACCACCTCAGGGGCTGGTGGATACGCAGTATTTT. Its protein is CASSPPQGLVDTQYF.

This clone was counted a few times. CDR3 residues: CARSSRDSNTEAFF. As DNA, the CDR3 is TGTGCCAGAAGCTCCCGGGACAGTAACACTGAAGCTTTCTTT. This chain uses TRBV5-3 with TRBJ1-1; 7 nucleotides line up with TRBD1. TRBV5-3 is given ORF status, its function remaining uncertain. With V trimmed by 3 bases and J by 2 bases, 4 bases remained unmatched. This CDR3 has 14 amino acids.

V usage is TRBV6-2 or TRBV6-3 and J usage is TRBJ2-1, with D possibly TRBD1 on 6 matching bases. Germline CDR1 reads MNHEY; CDR2 reads SVGEGT. V lost 4 bases to trimming and J lost 5 bases, with 18 bases between them. The CDR3 consists of 16 residues. The DNA for the CDR3 is TGTGCCAGCAGTTCGAAACTGGACAGAAAAGACAATGAGCAGTTCTTC. Translation: CASSSKLDRKDNEQFF.

This chain joins TRBV7-9 and TRBJ2-7; tentatively, D is TRBD1 (6 bases). Trimming took 0 bases from V and 1 from J, leaving 10 bases between them. The CDR3 is 15 residues long. Germline V gene sequence: CDR1 SEHNR, CDR2 FQNEAQ (reference sequence). The DNA for the CDR3 is TGTGCCAGCAGCTTAGCTGGGACACCTTCCTACGAGCAGTACTTC. Protein sequence: CASSLAGTPSYEQYF. The full variable domain, rest sourced from reference TRBV7-9 and TRBJ2-7, is DTGVSQNPRHKITKRGQNVTFRCDPISEHNRLYWYRQTLGQGPEFLTYFQNEAQLEKSRLLSDRFSAERPKGSFSTLEIQRTEQGDSAMYLCASSLAGTPSYEQYFGPGTRLTVT.

This clone has just a few counts. The rearrangement uses TRBV7-9 and TRBJ1-5, with TRBD1 matching 11 bases. CDR3 size: 17 residues. Germline V gene lookup returns CDR1 SEHNR and CDR2 FQNEAQ (reference sequence). V dropped 5 bases and J dropped 4; count of bases not matched to a gene: 10. The CDR3 sequence is CASSPLGQGALNQPQHF. In nucleotides, the CDR3 is TGTGCCAGCAGCCCTCTTGGACAGGGGGCCCTAAATCAGCCCCAGCATTTT.

The CDR3 protein is CASSELSAGVYSGANVLTF. The CDR3 nucleotides read TGTGCCAGCAGTGAACTCTCGGCAGGGGTATACTCTGGGGCCAACGTCCTGACTTTC. The chain links TRBV6-1 to TRBJ2-6; possibly TRBD1 for D (6 bases). V shed 2 bases and J shed 0 bases, with 17 bases lying between them. CDR1 is MNHNS and CDR2 is SASEGT in the germline V gene. The CDR3 has 19 residues.

CDR3 bases: TGTGCCAGCAGTTCACGTAGACAGGGCGCTAGGGAGAGTAATCAGCCCCAGCATTTT. This translates into CASSSRRQGARESNQPQHF. The chain carries TRBV28 and TRBJ1-5, with 7 bases identical to TRBD1. This CDR3 has 19 amino acids. V trimming: 4 bases; J trimming: 4 bases; junction bases outside the gene matches: 19. Germline assignment: CDR1 MDHEN and CDR2 SYDVKM.

This chain links TRBV30 with TRBJ1-3; D remains unclear. Trimming pared 0 bases from V and 3 bases from J, leaving 3 bases between. This CDR3 is 12 amino acids long. Per germline, CDR1 GTSNPN and CDR2 SVGIG (reference sequence). CDR3 in DNA: TGTGCCTGGAGTGTACTTGGAAACACCATATATTTT. As protein: CAWSVLGNTIYF.

This clone was counted a single time. This chain connects TRBV10-3 to TRBJ2-7, with D uncertain. V lost 6 bases and J lost 1, with 7 bases in between. CDR3 size: 12 residues. Germline CDR1 reads ENHRY; CDR2 reads SYGVKD. CDR3 region: CAISPQSYEQYF. In DNA, the CDR3 is TGTGCCATCAGCCCTCAGTCCTACGAGCAGTACTTC.

The chain links TRBV2 to TRBJ1-5; TRBD1 matches 9 bases. In germline, CDR1 is SNHLY, CDR2 FYNNEI. V trimming: 4 bases; J trimming: 10 bases; junction bases outside the gene matches: 14. The CDR3 has 16 residues. The CDR3 nucleotides read TGTGCCAGCAGTGCCCGGGACAGGGCCTTTTCCGTTCCCCAGCATTTT. As protein: CASSARDRAFSVPQHF.

This chain links TRBV5-5 with TRBJ2-5; TRBD1 agrees at 7 bases. The CDR3 spans 16 residues. J was trimmed by 3 bases and V by 3 bases; bases with no gene match: 11. Germline-derived CDR1 and CDR2 are SGHKS and YYEKEE (reference sequence). In nucleotides, the CDR3 is TGTGCCAGCAGCTCGACAGGGAATGTCGTGAAAGAGACCCAGTACTTC. Translation gives CASSSTGNVVKETQYF.

The chain employs TRBV27 and TRBJ1-1; perhaps TRBD1 as D (5 bases). CDR1 is MNHEY, CDR2 SMNVEV, per germline (reference sequence). The CDR3 sequence is 15 residues long. V was trimmed by 6 bases and J by 6 bases, leaving 20 bases between them. CDR3 bases: TGTGCCAGCAGCACGACCCCCCGATCGACAGCTGAAGCTTTCTTT. This translates into CASSTTPRSTAEAFF.

The V call is TRBV5-4, the J call TRBJ2-5; TRBD2 is a possible D gene (6 bases). The germline V gene has CDR1 SGHNT and CDR2 YYREEE (reference sequence). The CDR3 sequence is 13 residues long. V gave up 4 bases and J gave up 2 bases, with 9 bases separating them. CDR3 in DNA: TGTGCCAGCAGCCCGACTAGTCAAGAGACCCAGTACTTC. It yields the protein CASSPTSQETQYF.

This rearrangement joins TRBV19 to TRBJ2-3, with D unclear. The CDR3 totals 14 residues. The germline V gene encodes CDR1 LNHDA and CDR2 SQIVND (reference sequence). V lost 5 bases, J lost 0 bases, and 9 bases lay in between. CDR3: CASSFVTSTDTQYF. DNA of the CDR3: TGTGCCAGTAGTTTTGTGACTAGCACAGATACGCAGTATTTT.

This chain uses TRBV28 with TRBJ1-2; 9 bases are a match to TRBD1. This CDR3 spans 15 amino acids. Germline-derived CDR1 and CDR2 are MDHEN and SYDVKM. The V and J ends lost 4 bases and 7 bases, in that order; junction bases with no gene match: 10. The CDR3 nucleotides are TGTGCCAGCAGTTCCGCCGGGACAGGGAAAGGTGGCTACACCTTC. Its protein is CASSSAGTGKGGYTF.

The chain combines TRBV6-1 with TRBJ1-2, with a possible D match to TRBD1 (5 bases). This CDR3 has 17 residues. Trimming left V 2 bases short and J 7 bases short, with 23 bases between. From germline, CDR1 is MNHNS and CDR2 SASEGT. CDR3 region: CASSESNGGVERGGYTF. The CDR3 DNA follows: TGTGCCAGCAGTGAAAGTAACGGCGGGGTGGAGAGGGGTGGCTACACCTTC.